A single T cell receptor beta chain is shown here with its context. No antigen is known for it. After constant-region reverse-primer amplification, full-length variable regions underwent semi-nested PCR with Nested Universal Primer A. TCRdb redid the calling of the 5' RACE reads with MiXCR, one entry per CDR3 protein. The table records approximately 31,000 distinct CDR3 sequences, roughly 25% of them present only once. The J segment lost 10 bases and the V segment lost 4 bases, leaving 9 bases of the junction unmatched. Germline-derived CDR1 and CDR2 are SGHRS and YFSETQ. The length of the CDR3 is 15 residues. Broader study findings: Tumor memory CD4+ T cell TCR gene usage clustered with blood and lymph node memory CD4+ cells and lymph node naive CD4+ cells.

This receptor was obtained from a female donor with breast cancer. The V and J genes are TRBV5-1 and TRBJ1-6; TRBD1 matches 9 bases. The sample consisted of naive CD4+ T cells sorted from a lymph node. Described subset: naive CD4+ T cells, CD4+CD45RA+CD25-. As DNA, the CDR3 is TGCGCCAGCAGCACACAGGGGGCGTCGGAGTCACCCCTCCACTTT. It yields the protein CASSTQGASESPLHF.